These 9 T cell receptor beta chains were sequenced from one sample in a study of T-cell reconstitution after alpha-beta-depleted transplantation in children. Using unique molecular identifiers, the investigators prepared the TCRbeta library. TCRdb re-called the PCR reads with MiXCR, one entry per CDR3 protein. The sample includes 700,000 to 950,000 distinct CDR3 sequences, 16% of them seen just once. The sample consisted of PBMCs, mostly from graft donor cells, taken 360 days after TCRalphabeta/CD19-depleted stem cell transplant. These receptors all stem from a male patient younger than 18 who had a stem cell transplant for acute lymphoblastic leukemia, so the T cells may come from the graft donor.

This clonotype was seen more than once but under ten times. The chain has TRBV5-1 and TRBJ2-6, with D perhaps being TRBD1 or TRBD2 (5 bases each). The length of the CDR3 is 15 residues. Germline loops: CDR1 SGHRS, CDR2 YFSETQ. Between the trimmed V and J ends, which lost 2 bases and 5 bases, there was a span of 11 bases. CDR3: CASSLHPGRANVLTF. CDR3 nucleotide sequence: TGCGCCAGCAGCTTACATCCGGGACGGGCCAACGTCCTGACTTTC.

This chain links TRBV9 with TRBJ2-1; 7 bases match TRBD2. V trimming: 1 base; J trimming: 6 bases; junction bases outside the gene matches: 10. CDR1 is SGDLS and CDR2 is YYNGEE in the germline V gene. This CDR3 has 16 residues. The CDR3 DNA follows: TGTGCCAGCAGCGTAAGACTAGCCAAGAGATTCAATGAGCAGTTCTTC. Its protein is CASSVRLAKRFNEQFF.

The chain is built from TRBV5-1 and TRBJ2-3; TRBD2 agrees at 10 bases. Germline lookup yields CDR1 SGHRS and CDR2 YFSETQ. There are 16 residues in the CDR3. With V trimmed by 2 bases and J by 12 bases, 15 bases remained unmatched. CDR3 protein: CASSFPSGSPTLIQYF. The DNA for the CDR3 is TGCGCCAGCAGCTTCCCTAGCGGGAGTCCAACCCTCATCCAGTATTTT.

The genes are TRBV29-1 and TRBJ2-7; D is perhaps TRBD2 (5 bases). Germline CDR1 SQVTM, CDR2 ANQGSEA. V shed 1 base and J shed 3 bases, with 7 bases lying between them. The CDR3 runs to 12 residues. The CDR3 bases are TGCAGCGTTGAAGGGGAGCGCTACGAGCAGTACTTC. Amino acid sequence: CSVEGERYEQYF.

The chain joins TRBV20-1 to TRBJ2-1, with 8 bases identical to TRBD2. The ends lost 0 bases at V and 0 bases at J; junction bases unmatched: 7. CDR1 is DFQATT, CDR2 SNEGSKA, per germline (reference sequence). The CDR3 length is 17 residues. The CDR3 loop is CSARDHTSGSSYNEQFF. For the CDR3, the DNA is TGCAGTGCTAGAGATCACACTAGCGGTAGCTCCTACAATGAGCAGTTCTTC.

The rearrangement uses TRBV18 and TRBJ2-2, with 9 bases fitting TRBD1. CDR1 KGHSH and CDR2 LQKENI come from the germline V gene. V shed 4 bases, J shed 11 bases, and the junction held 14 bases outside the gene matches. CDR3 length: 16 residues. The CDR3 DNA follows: TGTGCCAGCTCACGGATATCGGGACAGGGACTCTATGAGCTGTTTTTT. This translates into CASSRISGQGLYELFF.

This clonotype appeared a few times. CDR3 sequence reads: CSARPGTVTQPQHF. The CDR3 bases are TGCAGTGCTCGTCCGGGGACCGTGACTCAGCCCCAGCATTTT. The gene calls are TRBV20-1 and TRBJ1-5, with a possible D match to TRBD1 (5 bases). CDR1 is DFQATT and CDR2 is SNEGSKA in the germline V gene (reference sequence). V was shortened by 5 bases and J by 6 bases, with 17 bases between the two germline ends. The CDR3 has 14 amino acids.

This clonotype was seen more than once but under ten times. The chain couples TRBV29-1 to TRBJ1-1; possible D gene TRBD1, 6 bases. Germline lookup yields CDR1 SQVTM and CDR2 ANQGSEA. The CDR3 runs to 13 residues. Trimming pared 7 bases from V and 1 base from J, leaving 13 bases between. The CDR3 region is CSERDIRNTEAFF. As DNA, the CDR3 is TGCAGCGAGAGGGACATCAGGAACACTGAAGCTTTCTTT.

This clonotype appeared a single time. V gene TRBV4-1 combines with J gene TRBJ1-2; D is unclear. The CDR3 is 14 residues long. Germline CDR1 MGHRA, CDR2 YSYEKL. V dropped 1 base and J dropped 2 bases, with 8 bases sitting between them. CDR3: CASSQGGVNYGYTF. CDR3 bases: TGCGCCAGCAGCCAAGGCGGAGTCAACTATGGCTACACCTTC.